The 24 T cell receptor beta chains presented below share a single source sample, sequenced in a study of response to subunit inactivated influenza vaccine. TCRdb re-derived calls from the RT-PCR reads in MiXCR, one entry per CDR3 protein. The sample lists roughly 500,000 distinct CDR3 sequences; 16% were seen once. Source: CD4+ T cells sorted from PBMCs, taken about 24 months after vaccination. These receptors were taken from a man between 50 and 69 years old who received an inactivated influenza vaccine.

There are a few counts of this clonotype. The V call is TRBV11-2, the J call TRBJ2-7; D not resolved. Trimming cost V 1 base and J 2 bases, with 9 bases left between them. Germline V lookup: CDR1 SGHAT, CDR2 FQNNGV. The CDR3 runs to 14 residues. The CDR3 loop reads CASSLGIGTYEQYF. Here the CDR3 DNA reads TGTGCCAGCAGCTTAGGTATTGGGACCTACGAGCAGTACTTC.

This clonotype was seen only a few times. The chain joins TRBV28 to TRBJ1-2, with D maybe TRBD1 (5 bases). There are 14 residues in the CDR3. V was cut by 3 bases and J by 0 bases, with 8 bases left in between. The germline V gene has CDR1 MDHEN and CDR2 SYDVKM. The CDR3, as DNA: TGTGCCAGCAGTTTCCAGGGTCCTAACTATGGCTACACCTTC. This codes for CASSFQGPNYGYTF.

The CDR3: CASSQDRRASGREQYF. CDR3 bases: TGTGCCAGCAGCCAAGATCGGAGGGCTAGCGGGAGAGAGCAGTACTTC. This chain connects TRBV14 to TRBJ2-7; 10 positions match TRBD2. Unmatched junction bases numbered 9, after V lost 0 bases and J lost 7 bases. Germline CDR1 and CDR2: SGHDN and FVKESK. This CDR3 is built from 16 residues.

This clonotype was picked up many times. The chain links TRBV12-3 or TRBV12-4 to TRBJ1-2; the match to TRBD1 covers 9 bases. Trimming cost V 3 bases and J 0 bases; bases outside gene matches: 8. The CDR3 runs 17 residues. CDR3: CASSFHGQGHSNYGYTF. The CDR3 DNA sequence: TGTGCCAGCAGTTTCCATGGACAGGGGCACTCTAACTATGGCTACACCTTC.

This clonotype was counted a few times. The chain joins TRBV12-3 or TRBV12-4 to TRBJ1-2; 7 bases are shared with TRBD1. The CDR3 totals 16 residues. The junction had 10 bases not matched to a gene; V was cut back by 2 bases and J by 4 bases. The CDR3 DNA is TGTGCCAGCAGTTTATCTGCAGGGGGGCTTTCCTATGGCTACACCTTC. It encodes CASSLSAGGLSYGYTF.

The chain employs TRBV5-1 and TRBJ2-1; 10 nucleotides align to TRBD2. This CDR3 region has 15 residues. Germline V CDR1 and CDR2: SGHRS, YFSETQ. V gave up 4 bases and J gave up 9 bases; unmatched junction bases: 10. In nucleotides, the CDR3 is TGCGCCAGCAGCCGGTCAAGCGGGAGGGAAGTTGAGCAGTTCTTC. It is translated as CASSRSSGREVEQFF.

In this sample, this clonotype turned up many times. The gene calls are TRBV2 and TRBJ2-3; no firm D call. Germline CDR1 and CDR2: SNHLY and FYNNEI. The V end lost 2 bases, the J end lost 2 bases, and 5 bases lay between the germline ends. CDR3 size: 13 residues. CDR3 sequence reads: CASSELDTDTQYF. The CDR3 region has the DNA TGTGCCAGCAGTGAACTAGACACAGATACGCAGTATTTT.

The chain recombines TRBV9 with TRBJ2-1, with D unresolved. The V and J ends lost 0 bases and 0 bases respectively, with 7 bases between them. Looked up from germline, CDR1 is SGDLS and CDR2 is YYNGEE. The CDR3 extends over 15 amino acids. The DNA of the CDR3 is TGTGCCAGCAGCGTAGCCCGGTCCTCCTACAATGAGCAGTTCTTC. This sequence encodes CASSVARSSYNEQFF.

The chain couples TRBV30 to TRBJ2-2; D is ambiguous. Germline values: CDR1 GTSNPN, CDR2 SVGIG (reference sequence). V was clipped by 1 base and J by 1 base, with 4 bases between them. The CDR3 runs to 13 residues. The CDR3 DNA reads TGTGCCTGGAGTGATCAGAACACCGGGGAGCTGTTTTTT. Its protein is CAWSDQNTGELFF.

This clonotype was seen only a few times. The chain links TRBV7-2 to TRBJ1-2, with 8 bases identical to TRBD1. The J segment lost 5 bases and the V segment lost 5 bases, leaving 7 bases of the junction unmatched. Germline lookup yields CDR1 SGHTA and CDR2 FQGNSA. The CDR3 spans 14 residues. The CDR3 nucleotides read TGTGCCAGCAGCCCAGGGGGCATTATTTATGGCTACACCTTC. It specifies CASSPGGIIYGYTF.

The sample holds a few counts of this clonotype. This chain connects TRBV2 to TRBJ2-5; 7 bases match TRBD1. Losses at the gene ends were 9 bases for V and 3 bases for J; bases not matched to a gene: 4. Germline CDR1 SNHLY, CDR2 FYNNEI. The CDR3 consists of 12 residues. The CDR3: CASKTGEETQYF. CDR3 sequence (DNA): TGTGCCAGTAAAACAGGGGAAGAGACCCAGTACTTC.

This clonotype was detected a few times. This chain joins TRBV18 and TRBJ2-1; no reliable D call. The germline V gene has CDR1 KGHSH and CDR2 LQKENI. V lost 0 bases and J lost 3, with 9 bases in between. This CDR3 region has 15 residues. DNA for the CDR3: TGTGCCAGCTCACCACCGTCGAAAAGCTACAATGAGCAGTTCTTC. The encoded protein is CASSPPSKSYNEQFF.

This clonotype was detected many times. J is TRBJ2-5 and V is TRBV12-3 or TRBV12-4; D unresolved. The germline V and J ends were trimmed by 4 bases and 5 bases, with 11 bases remaining between them. The CDR3 is made up of 13 amino acids. The DNA of the CDR3 is TGTGCCAGCAGTTCGGGTATCGGGGAGACCCAGTACTTC. Amino acid sequence: CASSSGIGETQYF.

The J gene is TRBJ2-3, the V gene TRBV11-2; maybe TRBD2 (6 bases). The CDR3 contains 14 residues. CDR1 is SGHAT, CDR2 FQNNGV, per germline. The V end was cut by 1 base, the J end by 8 bases, with 13 bases between. The CDR3: CASSLGGDSGTQYF. The CDR3 DNA reads as TGTGCCAGCAGCTTAGGGGGGGACTCGGGTACGCAGTATTTT.

This clonotype was seen only a few times. The chain couples TRBV20-1 to TRBJ2-6; D uncertain. Germline CDR1 reads DFQATT; CDR2 reads SNEGSKA (reference sequence). The ends were cut back, 5 bases at V and 0 bases at J, with 8 bases in the middle. The CDR3 length is 14 residues. The CDR3 sequence: CSASPNSGANVLTF. CDR3 coding DNA: TGCAGTGCTTCTCCTAACTCTGGGGCCAACGTCCTGACTTTC.

The rearrangement links TRBV4-2 to TRBJ2-1; 8 nucleotides align to TRBD2. The germline V gene has CDR1 LGHNA and CDR2 YNFKEQ. The CDR3 is 17 amino acids. The V and J ends lost 1 base and 8 bases, in that order; junction bases with no gene match: 13. The CDR3 DNA follows: TGTGCCAGCAGCCAAGGCAAGACAAGCGGGAGATCCCATGAGCAGTTCTTC. This encodes CASSQGKTSGRSHEQFF.

V is TRBV20-1 and J is TRBJ2-3; 7 positions agree with TRBD2. Germline V gene data show CDR1 as DFQATT and CDR2 as SNEGSKA (reference sequence). CDR3 length: 18 residues. J gave up 2 bases and V 3 bases, and 17 bases lay outside the gene matches. CDR3 sequence reads: CSASPSSPGLKTTDTQYF. DNA for the CDR3: TGCAGTGCTAGCCCTTCAAGTCCGGGACTAAAGACCACAGATACGCAGTATTTT.

The chain joins TRBV4-3 to TRBJ1-1; D gene ambiguous. The CDR3 consists of 13 residues. Germline-derived CDR1 and CDR2 are LGHNA and YSLEER. Trimming pared 0 bases from V and 5 bases from J, leaving 7 bases between. The CDR3 DNA reads as TGCGCCAGCAGCCAAGATTGGCAGACTGAAGCTTTCTTT. The encoded protein is CASSQDWQTEAFF.

This clonotype was seen more than once but under ten times. This chain joins TRBV29-1 and TRBJ2-7; 11 bases map to TRBD1. Germline trimming cut 7 bases from V and 7 bases from J; bases unmatched to any gene: 6. The CDR3 consists of 12 residues. Per germline, CDR1 SQVTM and CDR2 ANQGSEA. The CDR3 coding sequence is TGCAGCGGCGGACAGGGGGCGAGGGAGCAGTACTTC. Encoded protein: CSGGQGAREQYF.

This chain links TRBV6-2 or TRBV6-3 with TRBJ2-1; 7 bases align to TRBD2. The CDR3 sequence is 13 residues long. Losses at the gene ends were 5 bases for V and 8 bases for J; bases not matched to a gene: 6. CDR1 is MNHEY, CDR2 SVGEGT, per germline. Written as DNA, the CDR3 is TGTGCCAGCAGTCCACTCACTAGCGATGAGCAGTTCTTC. It yields the protein CASSPLTSDEQFF.

As regards this clonotype: Here the CDR3 omits its conserved ending phenylalanine or tryptophan, so a read error is the likely source. The limits of the CDR3 on the DNA are not certain, so only TCRdb's listed CDR3 is given. This chain connects TRBV28 to TRBJ2-1; the DNA was not compared with TRBD2, the D call given in the table. The germline gives CDR1 MDHEN, CDR2 SYDVKM. The CDR3 spans 13 residues, counting both ends. CDR3 sequence: CASSSGEAGTSGD.

This clonotype was observed at least ten times. The chain links TRBV3-1 to TRBJ2-3, with no clear D. This CDR3 contains 14 residues. V was trimmed by 2 bases and J by 4 bases, leaving 10 bases between them. The germline V gene encodes CDR1 LGHDT and CDR2 YNNKEL (reference sequence). CDR3 bases: TGTGCCAGCAGCCAACATCGGATCGCAGATACGCAGTATTTT. As protein: CASSQHRIADTQYF.

The chain joins TRBV20-1 to TRBJ2-1, with D unresolved. Germline CDR1 reads DFQATT; CDR2 reads SNEGSKA (reference sequence). The CDR3 is made up of 13 amino acids. V was shortened by 1 base and J by 3 bases, with 7 bases between the two germline ends. The CDR3 DNA is TGCAGTGCTAGAGGCGGAAACTACAATGAGCAGTTCTTC. Translated, it gives CSARGGNYNEQFF.

This clonotype showed up just a few times. V is TRBV4-1 and J is TRBJ2-5, with 8 bases matching TRBD2. The germline CDR1 and CDR2 sequences are MGHRA and YSYEKL. J lost 5 bases, V lost 4 bases, and 9 bases had no gene match. CDR3 length equals 15 residues. For the CDR3, the DNA is TGCGCCAGCAGCCTTACGGGACTAGGGCAGGAGACCCAGTACTTC. This sequence encodes CASSLTGLGQETQYF.